This T cell receptor beta chain derives from a study of blood T cell repertoires in COVID-19. This CDR3 spans 14 amino acids. Sequencing was performed with immunoSEQ multiplex PCR; in TCRdb, only in-frame clones are kept and a portion is missing. This sample has 400,000 to 500,000 clones; 85% to 90% occur once, and the top ten carry 1.5% to 2%. The source is a woman aged 40 to 55 who had recovered from COVID-19. The chain links TRBV12-2 to TRBJ1-5; the DNA was not compared with TRBD1, the D call given in the table. TRBV12-2 is classified as a pseudogene. Sequenced material: PBMCs or T cells enriched from blood (not recorded which). The CDR3 DNA sequence: TGTGCAAGTCGCTTCCCGACAGGGGGTCAGCCCCAGCATTTT. Its translation: CASRFPTGGQPQHF.